In its sample, the clone carrying this T cell receptor (beta chain) was seen many times. What it binds is not known. This sample was included in a study of Graves' ophthalmopathy and Graves' hyperthyroidism. Moderate-to-severe activity, CAS ≥3, NOSPECS ≥4 and duration under 3 months were recorded for donors with ophthalmopathy. The CDR3 has 15 residues. Germline V gives CDR1 SGHTA, CDR2 FQGTGA. The V end was cut by 4 bases, the J end by 6 bases, with 18 bases between. Researchers took RNA transcripts and amplified TCR beta CDR3 regions from them. The workflow started with a first-round RT-PCR run with HTBI primers and then moved on to a second-round multiplex PCR. TCRdb reprocessed the multiplex PCR reads via MiXCR and lists one record per CDR3 protein. The profile covers about 740,000 distinct CDR3 sequences, with approximately 40% appearing a single time and 44% taken by the ten largest. Regarding the study as a whole: Blood was where most expanded thyroid clonotypes above 0.001 frequency also turned up. For separating ophthalmopathy from stable hyperthyroidism, a 13-signature model gave approximately 90% sensitivity and 81.08% specificity.

The rearrangement uses TRBV7-3 and TRBJ2-5; no clear D gene. The sequence was collected from an adult man with Graves' ophthalmopathy. The material sequenced was peripheral blood. The CDR3 protein is CASSSRTWVWKTQYF. The CDR3 coding sequence is TGTGCCAGCAGCTCAAGGACGTGGGTATGGAAGACCCAGTACTTC.